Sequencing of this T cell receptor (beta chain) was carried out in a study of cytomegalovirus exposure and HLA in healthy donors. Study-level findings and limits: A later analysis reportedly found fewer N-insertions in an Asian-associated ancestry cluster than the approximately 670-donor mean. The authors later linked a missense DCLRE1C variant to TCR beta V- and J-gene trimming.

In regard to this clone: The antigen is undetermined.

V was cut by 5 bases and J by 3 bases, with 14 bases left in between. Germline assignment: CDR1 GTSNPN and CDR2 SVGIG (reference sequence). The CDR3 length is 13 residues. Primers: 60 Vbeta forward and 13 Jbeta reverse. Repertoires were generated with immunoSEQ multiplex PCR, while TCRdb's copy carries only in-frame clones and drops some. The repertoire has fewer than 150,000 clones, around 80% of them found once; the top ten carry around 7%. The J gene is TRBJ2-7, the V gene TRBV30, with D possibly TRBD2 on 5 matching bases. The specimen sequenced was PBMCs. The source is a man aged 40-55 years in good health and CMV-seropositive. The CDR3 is CAWGRGIGYEQYF. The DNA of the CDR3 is TGTGCCTGGGGTAGAGGGATCGGCTACGAGCAGTACTTC.